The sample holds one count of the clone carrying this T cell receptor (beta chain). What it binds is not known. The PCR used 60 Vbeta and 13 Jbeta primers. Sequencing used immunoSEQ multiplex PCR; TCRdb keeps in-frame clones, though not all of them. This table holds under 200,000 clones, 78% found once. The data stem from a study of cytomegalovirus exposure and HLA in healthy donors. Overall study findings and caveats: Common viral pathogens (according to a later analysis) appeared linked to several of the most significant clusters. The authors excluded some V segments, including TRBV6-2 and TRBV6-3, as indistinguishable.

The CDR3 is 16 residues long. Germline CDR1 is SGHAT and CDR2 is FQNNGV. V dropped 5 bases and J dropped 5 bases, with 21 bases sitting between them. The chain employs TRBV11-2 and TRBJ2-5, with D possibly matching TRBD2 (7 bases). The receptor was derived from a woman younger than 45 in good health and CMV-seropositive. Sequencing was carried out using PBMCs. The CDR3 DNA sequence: TGTGCCAGCAGCACCAGACTAGTGGGGGGGGCTGAGACCCAGTACTTC. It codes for CASSTRLVGGAETQYF.